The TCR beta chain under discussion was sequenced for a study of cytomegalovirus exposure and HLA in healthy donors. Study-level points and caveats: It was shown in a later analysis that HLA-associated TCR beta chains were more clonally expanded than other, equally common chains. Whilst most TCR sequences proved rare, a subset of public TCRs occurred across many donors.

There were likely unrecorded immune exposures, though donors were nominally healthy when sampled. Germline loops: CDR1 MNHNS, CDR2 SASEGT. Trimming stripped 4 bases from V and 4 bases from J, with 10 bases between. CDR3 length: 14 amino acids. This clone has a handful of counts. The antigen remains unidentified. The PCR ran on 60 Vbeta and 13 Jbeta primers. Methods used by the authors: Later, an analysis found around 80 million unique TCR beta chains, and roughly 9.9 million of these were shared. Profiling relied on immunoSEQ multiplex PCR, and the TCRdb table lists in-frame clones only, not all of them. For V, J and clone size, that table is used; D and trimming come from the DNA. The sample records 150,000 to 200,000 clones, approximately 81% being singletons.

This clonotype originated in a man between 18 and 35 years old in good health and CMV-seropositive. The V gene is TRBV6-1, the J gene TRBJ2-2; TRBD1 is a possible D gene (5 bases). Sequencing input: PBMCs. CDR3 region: CASSAGQITGELFF. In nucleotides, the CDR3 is TGTGCCAGCAGTGCCGGACAAATCACCGGGGAGCTGTTTTTT.